This TCR beta chain is from a study of CD4 T cells in relation to SARS-CoV-2 and coronaviruses. General observations from the study: No donor gave both pre-pandemic and post-infection samples. No crossreactivity against non-spike viral proteins was tested here.

A remark on this clone: The antigen is undetermined.

CD4+ T cells from unexposed donors were obtained before the COVID-19 pandemic (2011-2018). Cryopreserved PBMCs were CD4-enriched, then split into naive and memory cells. Generated by immunoSEQ multiplex PCR, the TCRdb table keeps only in-frame clones and is missing some. The table has 55,000 to 70,000 clones, just over 90% seen once. CDR1 LNHNV and CDR2 YYDKDF come from the germline V gene (reference sequence). The ends were cut back, 3 bases at V and 1 base at J, with 12 bases in the middle. This CDR3 contains 15 residues. The receptor comes from a human donor in good health. The source material was naive CD4+ T cells from PBMCs. Subset reported: naive CD4+ T cells isolated by negative enrichment. This chain joins TRBV15 and TRBJ1-1; possibly TRBD1 for D (6 bases). CDR3: CATSREPQGNTEAFF. In DNA, the CDR3 is TGTGCCACCAGCAGGGAACCACAGGGGAACACTGAAGCTTTCTTT.